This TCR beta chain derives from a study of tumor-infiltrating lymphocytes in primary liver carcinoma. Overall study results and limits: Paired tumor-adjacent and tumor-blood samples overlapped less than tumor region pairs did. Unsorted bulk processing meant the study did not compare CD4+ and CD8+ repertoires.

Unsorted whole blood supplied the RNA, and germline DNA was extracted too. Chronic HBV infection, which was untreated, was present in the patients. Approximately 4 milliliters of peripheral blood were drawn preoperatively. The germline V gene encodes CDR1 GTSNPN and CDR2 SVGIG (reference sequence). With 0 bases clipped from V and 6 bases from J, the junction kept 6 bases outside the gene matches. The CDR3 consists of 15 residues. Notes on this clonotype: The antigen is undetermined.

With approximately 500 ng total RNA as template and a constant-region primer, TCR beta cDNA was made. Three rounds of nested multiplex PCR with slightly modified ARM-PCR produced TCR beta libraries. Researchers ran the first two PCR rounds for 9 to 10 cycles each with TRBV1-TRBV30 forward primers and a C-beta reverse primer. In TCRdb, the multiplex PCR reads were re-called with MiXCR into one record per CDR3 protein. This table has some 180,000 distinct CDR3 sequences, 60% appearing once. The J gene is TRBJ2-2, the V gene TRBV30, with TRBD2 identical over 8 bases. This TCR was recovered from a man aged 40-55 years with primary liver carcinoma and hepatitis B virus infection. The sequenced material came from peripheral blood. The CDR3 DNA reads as TGTGCCTGGAGTGTACTAGCGGAGGTCTCCGGGGAGCTGTTTTTT. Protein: CAWSVLAEVSGELFF.